This T cell receptor (beta chain) was found in a study of radiation and T cells in renal cell carcinoma. Study-wide findings and caveats: Compared with controls, irradiated tumors had more, larger dominant CDR3 motifs. In nephrectomy-only tumors, top 100 clonotypes averaged approximately 40%, versus roughly 54% irradiated. From baseline, blood top tumor clonotypes peaked at 2 weeks post-radiation.

Repertoires were generated with immunoSEQ multiplex PCR, while TCRdb's copy carries only in-frame clones and drops some. The sample has around 5,300 clones, about 60% seen once; the top ten hold approximately 50%. Indicated treatment: 15 Gy SBRT to primary tumor, nephrectomy 4 weeks later. Nephrectomy followed 15 Gy stereotactic body radiation by 4 weeks. The length of the CDR3 is 12 residues. Points on this clone: Its antigen remains unidentified.

This clonotype was obtained from a man in his 60s with renal cell carcinoma. The genes are TRBV21-1 and TRBJ2-7; TRBD1 was called by the table and not checked on the DNA. TRBV21-1 is a listed pseudogene. The source was tumor tissue, collected from a patient whose treatment included radiotherapy and nephrectomy. The CDR3 DNA sequence: TGTGCCAGCAGCACCAGGGGCTACGAGCAGTACTTC. Translating gives CASSTRGYEQYF.